This record covers a single T cell receptor (beta chain). Its antigen is as yet unknown. These data belong to a study of cytomegalovirus exposure and HLA in healthy donors. Across the study: The 120 or so validation repertoires and the approximately 700 first-cohort repertoires shared a platform, a later analysis reported.

CDR3 length equals 15 residues. V was clipped by 3 bases and J by 3 bases; unmatched bases: 6. Germline loops: CDR1 ENHRY, CDR2 SYGVKD. Only in-frame clones appear in the TCRdb table, and some are missing; sequencing was by immunoSEQ multiplex PCR. Here the sample spans around 55,000 clones, approximately 90% being singletons. Points from the study as a whole: It was reportedly the case that the classifier diagnosed cytomegalovirus status with high specificity and sensitivity.

The sample comprised PBMCs. The gene calls are TRBV10-3 and TRBJ1-1, with TRBD1 identical over 8 bases. The receptor comes from a man aged 18 to 29 in good health and CMV-seronegative. This CDR3 is CAISDDRGFYTEAFF. The CDR3 DNA sequence: TGTGCCATCAGTGACGACAGGGGATTTTACACTGAAGCTTTCTTT.